These 17 T cell receptor beta chains originate from one sample sequenced in a study of shared clonotypes between healthy human individuals. Measured with immunoSEQ multiplex PCR; TCRdb has only the in-frame clones, and not every one. Of some 2.1 million clones detected, 85% to 95% appear once; the ten largest clones hold more than 0.1%. The sample consisted of naive CD4+ T cells sorted from blood. Noted subset: CD45RA+ positively selected. Receptor source: a man between 18 and 29 years old in good health.

V gene TRBV27 combines with J gene TRBJ2-7; 7 positions agree with TRBD2. Germline V CDR1 and CDR2: MNHEY, SMNVEV (reference sequence). The junction had 13 bases not matched to a gene; V was cut back by 3 bases and J by 2 bases. The CDR3 has 17 residues. CDR3 coding DNA: TGTGCCAGCAGTTTCGCCCCCCTTTTTGGGACTACCTACGAGCAGTACTTC. Encoded protein: CASSFAPLFGTTYEQYF.

This clone was found a few times. Other DNA sequences in this specimen translate into the identical CDR3. The CDR3 coding sequence is TGTGCCAGCAGCGTAAGTTCTAGCACAGATACGCAGTATTTT. Translating it yields CASSVSSSTDTQYF. The chain couples TRBV9 to TRBJ2-3; D not resolved. The germline gives CDR1 SGDLS, CDR2 YYNGEE. The V end was cut by 1 base, the J end by 0 bases, with 6 bases between. The CDR3 runs to 14 residues.

The genes are TRBV5-6 and TRBJ2-5; 10 bases map to TRBD2. The CDR3 covers 16 residues. CDR1 and CDR2 from the germline V gene are SGHDT and YYEEEE. J lost 4 bases, V lost 5 bases, and 11 bases had no gene match. The chain's CDR3 is CASREHLAGGGETQYF. CDR3 sequence (DNA): TGTGCCAGCAGGGAACACTTAGCGGGAGGAGGAGAGACCCAGTACTTC.

This chain links TRBV18 with TRBJ1-3, with no clear D. Germline V CDR1 and CDR2: KGHSH, LQKENI. The CDR3 length is 16 residues. The V end lost 4 bases, the J end lost 0 bases, and 13 bases lay between the germline ends. As DNA, the CDR3 is TGTGCCAGCTCACAACTCCAACGGGGCTCTGGAAACACCATATATTTT. Residues: CASSQLQRGSGNTIYF.

This chain uses TRBV7-2 with TRBJ2-5; D unclear. V was clipped by 1 base and J by 5 bases, with 11 bases between them. The V gene's germline CDR1 is SGHTA and CDR2 FQGNSA. The CDR3 is 14 amino acids. The CDR3 nucleotides read TGTGCCAGCAGCTTAGTTGGGATCGGTGAGACCCAGTACTTC. Amino acids: CASSLVGIGETQYF.

As concerns this clone: The sample holds other DNA sequences that translate to the same CDR3. The chain couples TRBV7-2 to TRBJ2-3, with D possibly TRBD2 on 6 matching bases. CDR1 and CDR2 from the germline V gene are SGHTA and FQGNSA. Deletions cut 6 bases from V and 6 bases from J, with 10 bases between. The CDR3 loop spans 12 amino acids. CDR3 DNA: TGTGCCAGCAGTCGGACTACGGATACGCAGTATTTT. This gives the protein CASSRTTDTQYF.

The V and J genes are TRBV6-6 and TRBJ1-5; TRBD1 is a possible D gene (6 bases). Trimming took 4 bases from V and 5 from J, leaving 12 bases between them. Germline lookup yields CDR1 MNHNY and CDR2 SVGAGI (reference sequence). The CDR3 sequence is 14 residues long. This CDR3 is CASSSQGSHQPQHF. CDR3 DNA: TGTGCCAGCAGTTCACAGGGTTCCCATCAGCCCCAGCATTTT.

The chain joins TRBV28 to TRBJ1-5; TRBD1 aligns across 9 bases. V dropped 5 bases and J dropped 6; count of bases not matched to a gene: 8. The CDR3 is 15 residues long. Germline CDR1 and CDR2: MDHEN and SYDVKM. CDR3 coding DNA: TGTGCCAGCAGTCTCACAGGGGGCCGAGGTCAGCCCCAGCATTTT. Its protein product is CASSLTGGRGQPQHF.

The V and J genes are TRBV28 and TRBJ1-4; D ambiguous. Germline V gene sequence: CDR1 MDHEN, CDR2 SYDVKM. This CDR3 contains 13 residues. Trimming pared 5 bases from V and 8 bases from J, leaving 12 bases between. The CDR3 reads CASSDFGEEKLFF. The CDR3 DNA reads as TGTGCCAGCAGTGATTTTGGGGAAGAAAAACTGTTTTTT.

The genes are TRBV10-2 and TRBJ2-1; 8 bases fit TRBD1. Trimming at V came to 2 bases and at J to 3 bases, leaving 0 bases not matched to a gene. The CDR3 is 14 amino acids. Germline CDR1 WSHSY, CDR2 SAAADI. In nucleotides, the CDR3 is TGCGCCAGCAGTGAGGACAGGGGCTACAATGAGCAGTTCTTC. Amino acids: CASSEDRGYNEQFF.

The chain has TRBV19 and TRBJ2-7; D is undetermined. Germline V gene sequence: CDR1 LNHDA, CDR2 SQIVND (reference sequence). The germline V and J ends were trimmed by 0 bases and 4 bases, with 7 bases remaining between them. This CDR3 contains 13 residues. CDR3 sequence: CASSIDHQYEQYF. The CDR3 DNA follows: TGTGCCAGTAGTATAGATCACCAGTACGAGCAGTACTTC.

This clone showed up just once. The genes are TRBV5-1 and TRBJ2-1; a weak D match, TRBD1 (6 bases). The CDR3 contains 15 residues. V was shortened by 3 bases and J by 5 bases, with 15 bases between the two germline ends. Germline V CDR1 and CDR2: SGHRS, YFSETQ. This CDR3 reads CASSSGVEGNNEQFF. DNA for the CDR3: TGCGCCAGCAGCTCAGGGGTAGAGGGCAACAATGAGCAGTTCTTC.

The V call is TRBV6-6, the J call TRBJ2-7, with 14 bases lining up with TRBD2. Germline V lookup: CDR1 MNHNY, CDR2 SVGAGI (reference sequence). The ends lost 6 bases at V and 5 bases at J; junction bases unmatched: 3. The CDR3 has 14 amino acids. The chain's CDR3 is CASSGTSGSDEQYF. The CDR3 bases are TGTGCCAGCAGCGGGACTAGCGGGAGTGACGAGCAGTACTTC.

This clone has just one count. The rearrangement joins TRBV6-1 to TRBJ2-5; D remains ambiguous. CDR1 is MNHNS and CDR2 is SASEGT in the germline V gene. With 10 bases removed from V and 5 bases from J, the gap between germline ends came to 17 bases. This CDR3 is 13 amino acids long. The DNA of the CDR3 is TGTGCCACCCGCCGCGAAGTACAGGAGACCCAGTACTTC. This sequence encodes CATRREVQETQYF.

This clone was detected once. This sequence joins TRBV10-2 and TRBJ2-3; 11 nucleotides match TRBD1. The CDR3 sequence is 15 residues long. V lost 8 bases and J lost 4; bases outside the gene matches: 8. CDR1 is WSHSY and CDR2 is SAAADI in the germline V gene. The CDR3 spells CASRRDRGSSDTQYF. In nucleotides, the CDR3 is TGCGCCAGCCGCCGGGACAGGGGGTCGTCAGATACGCAGTATTTT.

V is TRBV30 and J is TRBJ1-6, with D possibly TRBD1 on 5 matching bases. The CDR3 sequence is 14 residues long. CDR1 is GTSNPN, CDR2 SVGIG, per germline (reference sequence). V lost 3 bases and J lost 4, with 10 bases in between. CDR3 sequence (DNA): TGTGCCTGGAGACCAGGGTTGTATAATTCACCCCTCCACTTT. It encodes CAWRPGLYNSPLHF.

In this sample, this clone turned up once. The chain recombines TRBV9 with TRBJ2-3; 9 nucleotides agree with TRBD2. Looked up from germline, CDR1 is SGDLS and CDR2 is YYNGEE. The CDR3 consists of 17 residues. Trimming removed 0 bases from V and 2 bases from J; junction bases left unmatched: 7. Here the CDR3 reads CASSVGAGGGATDTQYF. The CDR3 nucleotides are TGTGCCAGCAGCGTAGGAGCGGGCGGGGGGGCCACAGATACGCAGTATTTT.